Presented here are 29 T cell receptor beta chains from one specimen sequenced in a study of blood T cell repertoires in COVID-19. The table came from immunoSEQ multiplex PCR; TCRdb's copy has only in-frame clones and leaves some out. The data show 100,000 to 130,000 clones, with 88% seen just once and 6.5% to 7% held by the top ten. Sample: peripheral blood. The receptors stem from a man in his forties or fifties with active or convalescent COVID-19.

This clone was observed a single time. This rearrangement joins TRBV7-8 to TRBJ2-4, with TRBD2 matching over 7 bases. The CDR3 has 18 amino acids. V shed 5 bases and J 0 bases; nucleotides not matched to a gene: 13. Germline loops: CDR1 SGHVS, CDR2 FQNEAQ. CDR3 sequence (DNA): TGTGCCAGCAGCCTCAATCCCGGGACGGGGGGAGCCAAAAACATTCAGTACTTC. It translates to CASSLNPGTGGAKNIQYF.

The chain combines TRBV28 with TRBJ2-7; D may be TRBD2 (6 bases). Germline CDR1 is MDHEN and CDR2 is SYDVKM. The germline V and J ends were trimmed by 2 bases and 6 bases, with 14 bases remaining between them. The CDR3 contains 14 residues. CDR3 loop: CASSLQLGGLEQYF. The CDR3 coding sequence is TGTGCCAGCAGTTTACAGTTAGGAGGGCTCGAGCAGTACTTC.

This clone was counted only a few times. V usage is TRBV7-2 and J usage is TRBJ2-2, with D tentatively TRBD1 (6 bases). This CDR3 has 15 amino acids. Trimming removed 5 bases at V and 3 bases at J, with 13 bases between. The V gene's germline CDR1 is SGHTA and CDR2 FQGNSA. CDR3 sequence reads: CASSPYRADTGELFF. The CDR3 DNA is TGTGCCAGCAGCCCCTACAGGGCGGACACCGGGGAGCTGTTTTTT. The variable domain in full, completed from reference TRBV7-2 and TRBJ2-2, reads GAGVSQSPSNKVTEKGKDVELRCDPISGHTALYWYRQSLGQGLEFLIYFQGNSAPDKSGLPSDRFSAERTGGSVSTLTIQRTQQEDSAVYLCASSPYRADTGELFFGEGSRLTVL.

This clone has a handful of counts. The chain joins TRBV6-2 or TRBV6-3 to TRBJ1-5, with D hard to call. Deletions cut 6 bases from V and 5 bases from J, with 8 bases between. The CDR3 is 12 residues long. Germline CDR1 is MNHEY and CDR2 is SVGEGT. CDR3 sequence (DNA): TGTGCCAGCAGCTGGGCTTATCAGCCCCAGCATTTT. It translates to CASSWAYQPQHF.

This clone has just a few counts. The V and J genes are TRBV18 and TRBJ2-1; TRBD1 matches 10 bases. Germline-derived CDR1 and CDR2 are KGHSH and LQKENI. The V and J ends lost 3 bases and 6 bases, in that order; junction bases with no gene match: 5. The CDR3 has 15 residues. CDR3 sequence: CASSPGQGKSNEQFF. The CDR3 DNA is TGTGCCAGCTCACCGGGACAGGGGAAAAGCAATGAGCAGTTCTTC.

This clone has a handful of counts. The chain recombines TRBV7-9 with TRBJ1-5, with D possibly being TRBD1 (6 bases). V lost 1 base and J lost 3, with 10 bases in between. CDR3 length: 15 amino acids. Per germline, CDR1 SEHNR and CDR2 FQNEAQ (reference sequence). CDR3 in amino acids: CASSLGSGDNQPQHF. The CDR3 DNA is TGTGCCAGCAGCTTAGGGTCAGGGGACAATCAGCCCCAGCATTTT.

The V and J genes are TRBV15 and TRBJ1-2; 7 bases are shared with TRBD1. The CDR3 extends over 14 amino acids. Germline CDR1 and CDR2: LNHNV and YYDKDF (reference sequence). V lost 0 bases to trimming and J lost 8 bases; unmatched junction nucleotides: 6. The CDR3 region has the DNA TGTGCCACCAGCAGAGACGACAGGGTTGGAGGCTACACCTTC. This translates into CATSRDDRVGGYTF.

CDR3 nucleotide sequence: TGTGCCAGTAGTCCCCGTCGACTAGCGGGAGAGGGCAATGAGCAGTTCTTC. Translating gives CASSPRRLAGEGNEQFF. The V gene is TRBV19, the J gene TRBJ2-1; 12 bases fit TRBD2. The CDR3 is 17 amino acids. J gave up 6 bases and V 5 bases, and 11 bases lay outside the gene matches. From germline, CDR1 is LNHDA and CDR2 SQIVND (reference sequence).

J is TRBJ2-5 and V is TRBV28; TRBD2 might be the D (6 bases). V was pared by 5 bases and J by 7 bases, with 14 bases between. Germline loops: CDR1 MDHEN, CDR2 SYDVKM. The CDR3 has 13 amino acids. CDR3 DNA sequence: TGTGCCAGCAGTGAAACCACGACTAGGACCCAGTACTTC. It codes for CASSETTTRTQYF. The complete variable domain, with remaining parts taken from reference TRBV28 and TRBJ2-5, reads DVKVTQSSRYLVKRTGEKVFLECVQDMDHENMFWYRQDPGLGLRLIYFSYDVKMKEKGDIPEGYSVSREKKERFSLILESASTNQTSMYLCASSETTTRTQYFGPGTRLLVL.

V is TRBV27 and J is TRBJ2-3; D possibly corresponds to TRBD2 (5 bases). V shed 6 bases and J shed 4 bases, with 17 bases lying between them. This CDR3 has 15 amino acids. Germline CDR1 MNHEY, CDR2 SMNVEV (reference sequence). The CDR3 sequence is CASRLVRGGPDTQYF. As DNA, the CDR3 is TGTGCCAGCAGGTTGGTAAGAGGAGGTCCAGATACGCAGTATTTT.

The CDR3 DNA reads as TGTGCCAGCAGCCCCGGCACAGGGGCTGAAGCTTTCTTT. Protein product: CASSPGTGAEAFF. This chain uses TRBV5-8 with TRBJ1-1; 7 bases align to TRBD1. Germline V gene sequence: CDR1 SGHTS, CDR2 YDEGEE. The CDR3 sequence is 13 residues long. The trim removed 4 bases at V and 6 bases at J, leaving 6 bases unmatched.

This clone was counted only a few times. This rearrangement joins TRBV5-6 to TRBJ2-1; 8 bases align to TRBD2. From germline, CDR1 is SGHDT and CDR2 YYEEEE. Trimming took 0 bases from V and 1 from J; bases not matched to a gene: 9. This CDR3 is 18 amino acids long. The CDR3 DNA reads as TGTGCCAGCAGCTTGGAACTGGGCCCGGGAGGGTCCTACAATGAGCAGTTCTTC. Its translation is CASSLELGPGGSYNEQFF.

This sequence joins TRBV25-1 and TRBJ1-2; perhaps TRBD1 as D (6 bases). The germline V gene has CDR1 MGHDK and CDR2 SYGVNS. This CDR3 comprises 13 residues. V was shortened by 2 bases and J by 4 bases, with 8 bases between the two germline ends. The CDR3 bases are TGTGCCAGCAGTGAACAGGGGCTCTATGGCTACACCTTC. Protein sequence: CASSEQGLYGYTF.

The rearrangement joins TRBV9 to TRBJ2-1; 9 bases line up with TRBD1. The V and J ends lost 4 bases and 11 bases, in that order; junction bases with no gene match: 7. CDR1 SGDLS and CDR2 YYNGEE come from the germline V gene. The CDR3 sequence is 13 residues long. This CDR3 reads CASSFPGQGKQFF. The CDR3 DNA reads as TGTGCCAGCAGCTTTCCGGGACAGGGTAAGCAGTTCTTC. The variable domain in full, completed from reference TRBV9 and TRBJ2-1, reads DSGVTQTPKHLITATGQRVTLRCSPRSGDLSVYWYQQSLDQGLQFLIQYYNGEERAKGNILERFSAQQFPDLHSELNLSSLELGDSALYFCASSFPGQGKQFFGPGTRLTVL.

This chain uses TRBV24-1 with TRBJ2-1; 8 bases match TRBD2. The germline CDR1 and CDR2 sequences are KGHDR and SFDVKD. J was trimmed by 0 bases and V by 2 bases; bases with no gene match: 5. This CDR3 comprises 17 residues. Here the CDR3 reads CATSDSGLAPSYNEQFF. The CDR3 nucleotides are TGTGCCACCAGTGATTCTGGACTAGCCCCCTCCTACAATGAGCAGTTCTTC.

This chain connects TRBV6-6 to TRBJ2-1; D gene unclear. CDR1 is MNHNY, CDR2 SVGAGI, per germline (reference sequence). The CDR3 spans 12 residues. Trimming shortened V by 4 bases and J by 10 bases, and 11 bases separated the two germline ends. CDR3 protein: CASSSPGSEQFF. CDR3 coding DNA: TGTGCCAGCAGTTCCCCGGGTAGCGAGCAGTTCTTC.

This clone was seen only a few times. This chain links TRBV9 with TRBJ2-2; D might be TRBD1 (5 bases). The CDR3 contains 15 residues. Germline V gene lookup returns CDR1 SGDLS and CDR2 YYNGEE. With 0 bases removed from V and 5 bases from J, the gap between germline ends came to 11 bases. This chain's CDR3 is CASSVAAQGTGELFF. The CDR3 DNA follows: TGTGCCAGCAGCGTAGCAGCCCAGGGTACCGGGGAGCTGTTTTTT.

V usage is TRBV5-1 and J usage is TRBJ1-2, with TRBD1 as a possible D gene (6 bases). CDR3 size: 13 residues. The V end lost 1 base, the J end lost 3 bases, and 7 bases lay between the germline ends. The germline gives CDR1 SGHRS, CDR2 YFSETQ. DNA of the CDR3: TGCGCCAGCAGCTTGAACAGGGACTATGGCTACACCTTC. Translation: CASSLNRDYGYTF.

The J gene is TRBJ1-5, the V gene TRBV19; TRBD1 matches at 11 bases. This CDR3 spans 14 amino acids. Per the germline V gene, CDR1 is LNHDA and CDR2 is SQIVND (reference sequence). With 4 bases clipped from V and 6 bases from J, the junction kept 2 bases outside the gene matches. CDR3 sequence reads: CASSTGTGGQPQHF. The DNA of the CDR3 is TGTGCCAGTAGTACCGGGACAGGGGGTCAGCCCCAGCATTTT.

The chain combines TRBV2 with TRBJ2-4, with 7 bases lining up with TRBD2. CDR3 length: 13 residues. CDR1 is SNHLY and CDR2 is FYNNEI in the germline V gene. V gave up 7 bases and J gave up 9 bases; unmatched junction bases: 9. CDR3 protein: CASIGEGYGIQYF. Written as DNA, the CDR3 is TGTGCCAGCATAGGGGAGGGGTATGGCATTCAGTACTTC.

The chain has TRBV5-1 and TRBJ2-3; D is undetermined. This CDR3 has 14 amino acids. The germline gives CDR1 SGHRS, CDR2 YFSETQ. Trimming pared 1 base from V and 3 bases from J, leaving 9 bases between. CDR3 residues: CASSLLSPTDTQYF. Here the CDR3 DNA reads TGCGCCAGCAGCTTGTTGTCCCCTACAGATACGCAGTATTTT.

The chain recombines TRBV29-1 with TRBJ2-3, with TRBD2 matching 14 bases. The length of the CDR3 is 16 residues. Germline V CDR1 and CDR2: SQVTM, ANQGSEA. Trimming took 7 bases from V and 5 from J; bases not matched to a gene: 11. The CDR3 DNA reads TGCAGCGACCCTGTTGGACTAGCGGGAGGTGGAGATACGCAGTATTTT. Translated, it gives CSDPVGLAGGGDTQYF.

This clone was seen only a few times. V and J are TRBV19 and TRBJ1-5, with 9 positions matching TRBD1. The CDR3 loop spans 13 amino acids. Germline trimming cut 6 bases from V and 6 bases from J; bases unmatched to any gene: 3. CDR1 and CDR2 (germline): LNHDA, SQIVND (reference sequence). DNA of the CDR3: TGTGCCAGTAGCGGACAGGGGAGTCAGCCCCAGCATTTT. Its protein product is CASSGQGSQPQHF.

The chain links TRBV9 to TRBJ2-5; a possible D gene is TRBD1 (6 bases). V lost 0 bases and J lost 1, with 16 bases in between. CDR3 length: 17 residues. Germline CDR1 SGDLS, CDR2 YYNGEE. CDR3 DNA sequence: TGTGCCAGCAGCGTAGGTGCACAAGGGGGTATCCAAGAGACCCAGTACTTC. Encoded protein: CASSVGAQGGIQETQYF.

The V call is TRBV19, the J call TRBJ2-7; 10 bases agree with TRBD1. CDR1 LNHDA and CDR2 SQIVND come from the germline V gene (reference sequence). V shed 4 bases and J 2 bases; nucleotides not matched to a gene: 8. The CDR3 has 16 residues. CDR3 sequence: CASSTYFGTGAYEQYF. CDR3 DNA sequence: TGTGCCAGTAGTACCTACTTCGGGACAGGGGCCTACGAGCAGTACTTC.

This clone occurred once. The chain joins TRBV28 to TRBJ1-5, with TRBD1 matching over 9 bases. The V and J ends lost 6 bases and 2 bases, in that order; junction bases with no gene match: 17. Germline V lookup: CDR1 MDHEN, CDR2 SYDVKM. CDR3 size: 19 residues. The CDR3 loop is CASSPYGDREIFGNQPQHF. CDR3 DNA sequence: TGTGCCAGCAGCCCATACGGGGACAGGGAAATATTCGGCAATCAGCCCCAGCATTTT.

The chain recombines TRBV18 with TRBJ1-6; the match to TRBD1 covers 7 bases. Trimming cost V 4 bases and J 9 bases; bases outside gene matches: 9. The germline V gene encodes CDR1 KGHSH and CDR2 LQKENI. The length of the CDR3 is 15 residues. The CDR3 is CASSQAGTVPSPLHF. CDR3 DNA: TGTGCCAGCTCACAAGCCGGGACAGTCCCTTCACCCCTCCACTTT.

The chain employs TRBV28 and TRBJ1-4; 10 bases are shared with TRBD1. This CDR3 is 17 amino acids long. J was trimmed by 1 base and V by 5 bases; bases with no gene match: 7. Per germline, CDR1 MDHEN and CDR2 SYDVKM. CDR3 region: CASSTRTGGLTNEKLFF. CDR3 DNA: TGTGCCAGCAGTACCCGGACAGGGGGTTTAACTAATGAAAAACTGTTTTTT.

The J gene is TRBJ2-7, the V gene TRBV7-2, with 9 nucleotides matching TRBD2. Germline V gene lookup returns CDR1 SGHTA and CDR2 FQGNSA. This CDR3 has 17 amino acids. The J segment lost 3 bases and the V segment lost 0 bases, leaving 9 bases of the junction unmatched. The DNA of the CDR3 is TGTGCCAGCAGCTTAGCGCGGGCTAGCGGGATCTACTACGAGCAGTACTTC. Its translation is CASSLARASGIYYEQYF.